The 11 T cell receptor beta chains below all came from one sample that was sequenced in a study of blood T cell repertoires in COVID-19. Sequencing was performed with immunoSEQ multiplex PCR; in TCRdb, only in-frame clones are kept and a portion is missing. The sample consists of some 73,000 clones, 85% of them appearing once. The specimen sequenced was peripheral blood. These receptors were collected from a woman of 80 years or more with active or convalescent COVID-19.

The rearrangement links TRBV19 to TRBJ2-3, with TRBD2 matching 7 bases. Germline trimming cut 7 bases from V and 1 base from J; bases unmatched to any gene: 11. CDR1 and CDR2 (germline): LNHDA, SQIVND (reference sequence). The CDR3 runs to 16 residues. The CDR3 is CASNTLRGSRTDTQYF. CDR3 nucleotides: TGTGCCAGTAACACTCTGCGGGGGTCCCGCACAGATACGCAGTATTTT.

J is TRBJ2-3 and V is TRBV5-4, with D uncertain. CDR3 size: 12 residues. Looked up from germline, CDR1 is SGHNT and CDR2 is YYREEE (reference sequence). V was shortened by 1 base and J by 5 bases, with 5 bases between the two germline ends. The CDR3 nucleotides read TGTGCCAGCAGCTTGAGCTTAGATACGCAGTATTTT. This encodes CASSLSLDTQYF.

The rearrangement links TRBV7-3 to TRBJ1-1; 10 positions agree with TRBD1. Germline V gives CDR1 SGHTA, CDR2 FQGTGA. With V trimmed by 4 bases and J by 4 bases, 6 bases remained unmatched. The CDR3 contains 15 residues. CDR3 region: CASSSTGGQGTEAFF. The CDR3 coding sequence is TGTGCCAGCAGCTCGACAGGGGGCCAAGGCACTGAAGCTTTCTTT.

CDR3 region: CASSRGESSYNEQFF. DNA for the CDR3: TGTGCCAGCAGCCGCGGGGAGAGCTCCTACAATGAGCAGTTCTTC. J is TRBJ2-1 and V is TRBV5-8, with D possibly matching TRBD2 (6 bases). The CDR3 has 15 amino acids. V was pared by 4 bases and J by 0 bases, with 11 bases between. The germline gives CDR1 SGHTS, CDR2 YDEGEE.

The chain couples TRBV5-4 to TRBJ2-7; tentatively, D is TRBD2 (7 bases). Germline V CDR1 and CDR2: SGHNT, YYREEE (reference sequence). The CDR3 runs to 15 residues. V was cut by 4 bases and J by 4 bases, with 18 bases left in between. The chain's CDR3 is CASSPRWGGPYEQYF. In nucleotides, the CDR3 is TGTGCCAGCAGCCCCCGTTGGGGGGGGCCGTACGAGCAGTACTTC.

In its sample, this clone was seen once. The chain couples TRBV11-2 to TRBJ2-2; no firm D call. With 6 bases removed from V and 1 base from J, the gap between germline ends came to 9 bases. The CDR3 loop spans 14 amino acids. Germline assignment: CDR1 SGHAT and CDR2 FQNNGV. This CDR3 reads CASSYSGNTGELFF. In DNA form, the CDR3 reads TGTGCCAGCAGTTACAGTGGGAACACCGGGGAGCTGTTTTTT.

The chain couples TRBV6-5 to TRBJ2-7; perhaps TRBD2 as D (5 bases). V lost 7 bases, J lost 2 bases, and 9 bases lay in between. CDR3 length: 12 amino acids. Germline CDR1 MNHEY, CDR2 SVGAGI. Written as DNA, the CDR3 is TGTGCCAGCACGCCGGGGACCTACGAGCAGTACTTC. Protein product: CASTPGTYEQYF.

The V gene is TRBV5-1, the J gene TRBJ1-1; 8 bases are a match to TRBD1. CDR3 size: 16 residues. CDR1 and CDR2 from the germline V gene are SGHRS and YFSETQ. Germline trimming cut 0 bases from V and 1 base from J; bases unmatched to any gene: 5. DNA for the CDR3: TGCGCCAGCAGCTTGGCGACAGGGGAAGGGAACACTGAAGCTTTCTTT. It yields the protein CASSLATGEGNTEAFF.

The chain couples TRBV29-1 to TRBJ2-1; 8 bases align to TRBD2. The CDR3 consists of 11 residues. Germline CDR1 is SQVTM and CDR2 is ANQGSEA. The trim removed 7 bases at V and 15 bases at J, leaving 11 bases unmatched. CDR3 DNA sequence: TGCAGCGGAGCGGTGGGCGGGGGGTGGTTCTTC. Translation gives CSGAVGGGWFF.

The chain uses TRBV7-2 and TRBJ2-7, with TRBD1 as a possible D gene (6 bases). There are 14 residues in the CDR3. V was clipped by 5 bases and J by 3 bases, with 14 bases between them. The germline V gene encodes CDR1 SGHTA and CDR2 FQGNSA. The CDR3 sequence: CASSGDGTNYEQYF. For the CDR3, the DNA is TGTGCCAGCAGCGGGGATGGGACAAACTACGAGCAGTACTTC.

The gene calls are TRBV27 and TRBJ1-1, with D tentatively TRBD1 (6 bases). The CDR3 length is 14 residues. V shed 3 bases and J shed 5 bases, with 13 bases lying between them. The V gene's germline CDR1 is MNHEY and CDR2 SMNVEV (reference sequence). The chain's CDR3 is CASSLGGGWTEAFF. CDR3 sequence (DNA): TGTGCCAGCAGTTTGGGAGGGGGGTGGACTGAAGCTTTCTTT.